These T cell receptor beta chains were read from a single sample in a study of neurological immune-mediated disorders. TCRdb re-called the 5' RACE reads through MiXCR, storing one row per CDR3 protein. The data contain roughly 70,000 distinct CDR3 sequences, 3% to 5% of them singletons. Sequenced: PBMCs. The receptor source for this set is a man aged 30 to 39 with multiple sclerosis. The CDR3 runs from the conserved cysteine through the conserved F or W. A D gene is named only where the DNA matches it firmly. Clone size appears in some rows only: once, few, many, or a class for an expanded clone.

NA,TRBJ2-1,many,TRBV6-5,14,CASSYSMANPEQFF,TGTGCCAGCAGTTACTCGATGGCGAATCCTGAGCAGTTCTTC
NA,TRBJ2-7,many,TRBV4-2,14,CASSQEHTSYEQYF,TGTGCCAGCAGCCAAGAGCACACTTCCTACGAGCAGTACTTC
NA,TRBJ1-5,many,TRBV12-3/TRBV12-4,14,CASSLARADQPQHF,TGTGCCAGCAGTTTAGCCAGGGCTGATCAGCCCCAGCATTTT
NA,TRBJ2-3,many,TRBV2,11,CASKTTDTQYF,TGTGCCAGCAAGACCACAGATACGCAGTATTTT
TRBD1,TRBJ1-1,few,TRBV20-1,13,CSAGQARPTEAFF,TGCAGTGCTGGACAGGCGAGACCCACTGAAGCTTTCTTT
TRBD1,TRBJ1-4,many,TRBV15,16,CATSSTIGQGNEKLFF,TGTGCCACCAGCAGCACTATAGGACAGGGGAACGAAAAACTGTTTTTT
NA,TRBJ1-1,many,TRBV20-1,11,CSASGNPEAFF,TGCAGTGCCTCGGGTAACCCTGAAGCTTTCTTT
NA,TRBJ1-2,many,TRBV3-1,16,CASSQVARTANYGYTF,TGTGCCAGCAGCCAGGTTGCCCGGACGGCTAACTATGGCTACACCTTC
NA,TRBJ1-2,few,TRBV20-1,13,CSASREGNYGYTF,TGCAGTGCTAGCAGGGAAGGTAACTATGGCTACACCTTC
TRBD1,TRBJ2-1,many,TRBV5-1,16,CASSTRAGQGTGEQFF,TGCGCCAGCAGCACCCGGGCGGGACAGGGGACCGGTGAGCAGTTCTTC
NA,TRBJ2-5,many,TRBV10-2,14,CASSATTYGETQYF,TGCGCCAGCAGTGCCACTACCTACGGGGAGACCCAGTACTTC
NA,TRBJ2-7,many,TRBV7-6,12,CASSAREDEQYF,TGTGCCAGCAGCGCAAGGGAGGACGAGCAGTACTTC
TRBD1,TRBJ2-5,few,TRBV12-3/TRBV12-4,16,CASSFRQGRPQETQYF,TGTGCCAGCAGTTTCAGACAGGGTCGCCCCCAAGAGACCCAGTACTTC
NA,TRBJ1-2,many,TRBV20-1,15,CSARDRITTYYGYTF,TGCAGTGCTAGGGACAGAATTACAACCTACTATGGCTACACCTTC
NA,TRBJ2-2,many,TRBV20-1,13,CSIGREDTGELFF,TGCAGTATCGGGCGGGAAGACACCGGGGAGCTGTTTTTT
TRBD1,TRBJ2-1,NA,TRBV7-6,12,CASSSGGHEQFF,TGTGCCAGCAGCTCAGGGGGACATGAGCAGTTCTTC
NA,TRBJ2-3,many,TRBV10-1,14,CASSESERPGTQYF,TGCGCCAGCAGTGAGTCAGAGCGCCCGGGAACGCAGTATTTT
TRBD1,TRBJ2-2,many,TRBV7-9,18,CASRILPGQGANTGELFF,TGTGCCAGCAGAATACTTCCGGGACAGGGAGCAAACACCGGGGAGCTGTTTTTT
NA,TRBJ2-1,NA,TRBV18,15,CASSPPIVPYNEQFF,TGTGCCAGCTCACCACCAATCGTTCCCTACAATGAGCAGTTCTTC
NA,TRBJ1-5,many,TRBV5-8,16,CASSSQGTRSNQPQNF,TGTGCCAGCAGCTCCCAGGGGACGAGAAGCAATCAGCCCCAGAATTTT
TRBD1,TRBJ2-5,many,TRBV7-8,14,CASSKTGGLETQYF,TGTGCCAGCAGCAAGACAGGGGGCTTGGAGACCCAGTACTTC
TRBD1,TRBJ1-5,many,TRBV7-8,14,CASSPWDSNQPQHF,TGTGCCAGCAGCCCCTGGGACAGTAATCAGCCCCAGCATTTT
NA,TRBJ1-1,many,TRBV9,14,CASSVATGNTEAFF,TGTGCCAGCAGCGTAGCGACAGGTAACACTGAAGCTTTCTTT
TRBD2,TRBJ2-1,many,TRBV25-1,14,CASSEWRGGSEQFF,TGTGCCAGCAGTGAATGGCGGGGGGGCTCTGAGCAGTTCTTC
TRBD2,TRBJ2-3,many,TRBV12-3/TRBV12-4,19,CASSLQLAGGAFTTDTQYF,TGTGCCAGCAGTTTACAACTAGCGGGGGGGGCGTTCACAACAGATACGCAGTATTTT
NA,TRBJ1-1,few,TRBV20-1,9,CSVSTGAFF,TGCAGTGTTTCGACGGGAGCTTTCTTT
NA,TRBJ2-1,many,TRBV7-2,15,CASSLRARHYNEQFF,TGTGCCAGCAGCTTACGGGCTCGACACTACAATGAGCAGTTCTTC
NA,TRBJ2-7,many,TRBV25-1,14,CASSVTAGQYEQYF,TGTGCCAGCAGTGTAACAGCGGGACAATACGAGCAGTACTTC
NA,TRBJ1-6,few,TRBV18,15,CASSEGDFGNSPLHF,TGTGCCAGCTCAGAGGGGGATTTCGGAAATTCACCCCTACACTTT
NA,TRBJ2-5,many,TRBV14,14,CASSQEVYLETQYF,TGTGCCAGCAGCCAAGAGGTGTATCTAGAGACCCAGTACTTC
TRBD1,TRBJ2-5,many,TRBV5-1,14,CASSLRGQQETQYF,TGCGCCAGCAGCTTGAGGGGACAGCAAGAGACCCAGTACTTC
NA,TRBJ2-3,many,TRBV7-2,15,CASSPWQSSTDTQYF,TGTGCCAGCAGCCCCTGGCAATCTAGCACAGATACGCAGTATTTT
TRBD1,TRBJ2-2,NA,TRBV7-2,16,CASSLSRDRGTGELFF,TGTGCCAGCAGCTTGAGCCGGGACAGGGGGACCGGGGAGCTGTTTTTT
NA,TRBJ2-3,many,TRBV5-1,14,CASSSGTGADTQYF,TGCGCCAGCAGCTCCGGGACTGGAGCAGATACGCAGTATTTT
NA,TRBJ1-1,many,TRBV7-3,13,CASSQAGDTEAFF,TGTGCCAGCAGCCAGGCTGGGGACACTGAAGCTTTCTTT
NA,TRBJ1-1,few,TRBV20-1,14,CSARKGWGNTEAFF,TGCAGTGCTAGGAAAGGGTGGGGGAACACTGAAGCTTTCTTT
NA,TRBJ2-7,many,TRBV9,13,CASSVAWGDEQYF,TGTGCCAGCAGCGTAGCTTGGGGCGACGAGCAGTACTTC
NA,TRBJ1-1,many,TRBV20-1,14,CSARGFEGKDRAFF,TGCAGTGCTAGGGGGTTTGAGGGAAAGGATCGTGCTTTCTTT
NA,TRBJ2-7,many,TRBV4-1,14,CASSHSPLLYEQYF,TGCGCCAGCAGCCATTCCCCCCTTCTCTACGAGCAGTACTTC
TRBD2,TRBJ2-5,many,TRBV7-2,14,CASSLRLAGGVQYF,TGTGCCAGCAGCCTAAGACTAGCGGGGGGGGTACAGTACTTC
TRBD2,TRBJ2-1,many,TRBV24-1,17,CATSDPQRGGPSNEQFF,TGTGCCACCAGTGATCCACAGCGGGGGGGCCCATCCAATGAGCAGTTCTTC
TRBD1,TRBJ2-7,many,TRBV15,13,CATSSRGSYEQYF,TGTGCCACCAGCAGCAGGGGGTCCTACGAGCAGTACTTC
TRBD1,TRBJ2-1,many,TRBV15,17,CATSRDPTGLSYNEQFF,TGTGCCACCAGCAGAGACCCGACAGGGCTCTCCTACAATGAGCAGTTCTTC
TRBD2,TRBJ2-3,many,TRBV29-1,19,CSVDSLGLAGTPSTDTQYF,TGCAGCGTTGATAGTTTGGGACTAGCGGGAACGCCTAGCACAGATACGCAGTATTTT
TRBD1,TRBJ1-1,many,TRBV10-3,19,CAIRAGQGGERHMNTEAFF,TGTGCCATCCGCGCGGGACAGGGAGGGGAAAGACACATGAACACTGAAGCTTTCTTT
TRBD1,TRBJ1-2,many,TRBV5-6,14,CASSLRQGSYGYTF,TGTGCCAGCAGCCTCAGACAGGGTAGCTATGGCTACACCTTC
NA,TRBJ1-1,many,TRBV6-2/TRBV6-3,11,CASTSSAEAFF,TGTGCCAGCACTTCGTCTGCTGAAGCTTTCTTT
TRBD1,TRBJ1-2,many,TRBV5-1,14,CASSDRDRGPGYTF,TGCGCCAGCAGCGACCGGGACAGGGGACCTGGCTACACCTTC
NA,TRBJ2-5,many,TRBV12-3/TRBV12-4,15,CASSLAGRPGETQYF,TGTGCCAGCAGTTTAGCCGGCAGACCGGGGGAGACCCAGTACTTC
NA,TRBJ2-3,many,TRBV9,12,CASSESGSPQYF,TGTGCCAGCAGCGAGTCGGGGAGTCCGCAGTATTTT
NA,TRBJ1-1,many,TRBV7-9,13,CASSLPSGTEAFF,TGTGCCAGCAGCCTCCCTTCGGGGACTGAAGCTTTCTTT
TRBD1,TRBJ1-1,many,TRBV7-2,12,CASSQDRVEAFF,TGTGCCAGCAGCCAGGACAGGGTTGAAGCTTTCTTT
NA,TRBJ2-7,many,TRBV10-3,13,CAINSGNSYEQYF,TGTGCCATCAACTCAGGGAACTCCTACGAGCAGTACTTC
TRBD2,TRBJ2-2,many,TRBV7-2,15,CASSLGLARTGELFF,TGTGCCAGCAGCTTAGGACTAGCTAGAACCGGGGAGCTGTTTTTT
NA,TRBJ2-7,many,TRBV5-1,13,CASSLRQANEQYF,TGCGCCAGCAGCCTGAGACAGGCCAACGAGCAGTACTTC